Listed here are 24 T cell receptor beta chains from one sample, sequenced in a study of blood T cell repertoires in COVID-19. The repertoire was sequenced with immunoSEQ multiplex PCR; TCRdb's copy has only in-frame clones and lacks some. The repertoire holds over 200,000 clones, with 80% to 85% as singletons. The sequencing input was peripheral blood. Receptors were obtained from a human donor in a cohort sampled during active COVID-19.

The V gene is TRBV4-3, the J gene TRBJ2-5; the match to TRBD2 covers 10 bases. The V segment lost 0 bases and the J segment 10 bases; nucleotides outside the gene matches: 8. CDR3 length equals 15 residues. In germline, CDR1 is LGHNA, CDR2 YSLEER. The CDR3 DNA sequence: TGCGCCAGCAGCCAAGAGGGCAGCGGGAGGGGGAACCAGTACTTC. It codes for CASSQEGSGRGNQYF.

The gene calls are TRBV28 and TRBJ1-5; D is undetermined. Germline V gives CDR1 MDHEN, CDR2 SYDVKM. The V end was cut by 5 bases, the J end by 6 bases, with 17 bases between. The CDR3 is 15 residues long. CDR3 in amino acids: CASSPPRALGQPQHF. The CDR3 DNA reads TGTGCCAGCAGTCCCCCGCGGGCCCTAGGTCAGCCCCAGCATTTT.

V is TRBV28 and J is TRBJ1-2, with 12 positions matching TRBD1. Germline lookup yields CDR1 MDHEN and CDR2 SYDVKM. The V gene end was trimmed by 4 bases and the J gene end by 3 bases; junction bases not matched to a gene: 6. This CDR3 comprises 16 residues. The CDR3 sequence: CASSSPGQGADYGYTF. The CDR3 DNA sequence: TGTGCCAGCAGTTCACCGGGACAGGGGGCGGACTATGGCTACACCTTC.

V and J are TRBV7-9 and TRBJ2-2, with TRBD1 matching over 9 bases. V trimming: 4 bases; J trimming: 3 bases; junction bases outside the gene matches: 3. The CDR3 has 15 residues. Germline CDR1 and CDR2: SEHNR and FQNEAQ (reference sequence). The CDR3 region has the DNA TGTGCCAGCAGCTCCTACAGGGGGCACACCGGGGAGCTGTTTTTT. This codes for CASSSYRGHTGELFF.

The sample holds a few counts of this clone. The gene calls are TRBV9 and TRBJ2-7; D is unclear. The CDR3 runs 15 residues. Germline CDR1 SGDLS, CDR2 YYNGEE. Between the trimmed V and J ends, which lost 4 bases and 0 bases, there was a span of 14 bases. CDR3 sequence (DNA): TGTGCCAGCAGCTCCCGTGAAACCTACTCCTACGAGCAGTACTTC. This encodes CASSSRETYSYEQYF.

The chain combines TRBV4-1 with TRBJ2-3; tentative D call: TRBD2 (6 bases). This CDR3 has 15 residues. With 4 bases removed from V and 0 bases from J, the gap between germline ends came to 11 bases. CDR1 and CDR2 from the germline V gene are MGHRA and YSYEKL. CDR3 sequence: CASSLAAVSTDTQYF. In DNA, the CDR3 is TGCGCCAGCAGCCTAGCGGCCGTCAGCACAGATACGCAGTATTTT.

The chain links TRBV7-2 to TRBJ1-2, with D possibly matching TRBD1 (6 bases). The CDR3 runs 18 residues. CDR1 and CDR2 from the germline V gene are SGHTA and FQGNSA. V lost 1 base to trimming and J lost 4 bases, with 22 bases between them. The CDR3 nucleotides are TGTGCCAGCAGCTTAGTGGGTAGGGGGGGAGCCCGCTCCTATGGCTACACCTTC. It codes for CASSLVGRGGARSYGYTF.

This sequence joins TRBV7-2 and TRBJ2-1, with 14 bases fitting TRBD2. Trimming removed 5 bases from V and 8 bases from J; junction bases left unmatched: 5. The germline V gene encodes CDR1 SGHTA and CDR2 FQGNSA. The CDR3 is 15 residues long. CDR3 sequence: CASSPRLAGGHEQFF. CDR3 coding DNA: TGTGCCAGCAGCCCCCGACTAGCGGGAGGGCATGAGCAGTTCTTC.

This chain connects TRBV10-3 to TRBJ2-7; 10 bases align to TRBD2. The CDR3 has 14 amino acids. Germline V gene data show CDR1 as ENHRY and CDR2 as SYGVKD. The V segment lost 6 bases and the J segment 0 bases; nucleotides outside the gene matches: 2. CDR3: CAISASGSSYEQYF. DNA for the CDR3: TGTGCCATCAGCGCTAGCGGGAGCTCCTACGAGCAGTACTTC.

The CDR3 sequence is CSAGTGGSYEQYF. DNA for the CDR3: TGCAGCGCCGGGACAGGGGGTTCCTACGAGCAGTACTTC. This chain links TRBV29-1 with TRBJ2-7; 11 nucleotides agree with TRBD1. The V gene end was trimmed by 7 bases and the J gene end by 1 base; junction bases not matched to a gene: 3. CDR1 SQVTM and CDR2 ANQGSEA come from the germline V gene. The CDR3 is 13 amino acids.

This sequence joins TRBV28 and TRBJ2-7, with D perhaps TRBD1 (6 bases). The CDR3 length is 13 residues. Trimming pared 1 base from V and 6 bases from J, leaving 10 bases between. Per the germline V gene, CDR1 is MDHEN and CDR2 is SYDVKM. CDR3 sequence reads: CASSLSGTREQYF. CDR3 bases: TGTGCCAGCAGTTTATCAGGGACACGCGAGCAGTACTTC.

CDR3 amino acids: CAFDRKTYNEQFF. The CDR3 coding sequence is TGTGCCTTCGACAGGAAAACCTACAATGAGCAGTTCTTC. The chain recombines TRBV6-5 with TRBJ2-1, with TRBD1 as a possible D gene (6 bases). V was pared by 11 bases and J by 2 bases, with 13 bases between. This CDR3 region has 13 residues. Germline CDR1 reads MNHEY; CDR2 reads SVGAGI.

The table lists this clone with many counts. The V gene is TRBV6-6, the J gene TRBJ2-7, with D possibly being TRBD2 (6 bases). The germline V gene has CDR1 MNHNY and CDR2 SVGAGI (reference sequence). The CDR3 extends over 13 amino acids. Trimming pared 7 bases from V and 2 bases from J, leaving 12 bases between. CDR3 protein: CASTTSSPYEQYF. CDR3 in DNA: TGTGCCAGCACTACTAGCAGCCCCTACGAGCAGTACTTC.

The gene calls are TRBV9 and TRBJ2-3, with TRBD1 matching over 10 bases. The germline V gene encodes CDR1 SGDLS and CDR2 YYNGEE. CDR3 length: 16 residues. The V and J ends lost 4 bases and 0 bases, in that order; junction bases with no gene match: 5. CDR3 nucleotide sequence: TGTGCCAGCAGCCCCCGACAGGGGGCCAGCACAGATACGCAGTATTTT. It is translated as CASSPRQGASTDTQYF. The complete variable domain, with remaining parts taken from reference TRBV9 and TRBJ2-3, reads DSGVTQTPKHLITATGQRVTLRCSPRSGDLSVYWYQQSLDQGLQFLIQYYNGEERAKGNILERFSAQQFPDLHSELNLSSLELGDSALYFCASSPRQGASTDTQYFGPGTRLTVL.

The V and J genes are TRBV19 and TRBJ1-1; a weak D match, TRBD1 (5 bases). The CDR3 runs to 13 residues. Trimming took off 5 bases at V and 2 bases at J, with 9 bases between the two ends. Per the germline V gene, CDR1 is LNHDA and CDR2 is SQIVND (reference sequence). CDR3 nucleotides: TGTGCCAGTAGTGCCGGACATAACACTGAAGCTTTCTTT. Its translation: CASSAGHNTEAFF.

The chain combines TRBV15 with TRBJ2-7, with 7 bases matching TRBD1. V dropped 0 bases and J dropped 2; count of bases not matched to a gene: 7. Germline CDR1 LNHNV, CDR2 YYDKDF (reference sequence). CDR3 length: 16 residues. The CDR3 is CATSRDLQGVTYEQYF. CDR3 DNA sequence: TGTGCCACCAGCAGAGATTTGCAGGGGGTTACCTACGAGCAGTACTTC.

This sequence joins TRBV11-2 and TRBJ1-1; 10 nucleotides agree with TRBD1. Germline lookup yields CDR1 SGHAT and CDR2 FQNNGV. The CDR3 covers 13 residues. J lost 5 bases, V lost 4 bases, and 1 base had no gene match. CDR3 region: CASSWDRGTEAFF. The DNA for the CDR3 is TGTGCCAGCAGCTGGGACAGGGGAACTGAAGCTTTCTTT. The whole variable domain, filled in from reference TRBV11-2 and TRBJ1-1, reads EAGVAQSPRYKIIEKRQSVAFWCNPISGHATLYWYQQILGQGPKLLIQFQNNGVVDDSQLPKDRFSAERLKGVDSTLKIQPAKLEDSAVYLCASSWDRGTEAFFGQGTRLTVV.

Here the CDR3 DNA reads TGTGCCAGCAGTGCAACAGCCCCCCAAGAGACCCAGTACTTC. Its translation: CASSATAPQETQYF. This rearrangement joins TRBV2 to TRBJ2-5, with D unclear. Trimming stripped 4 bases from V and 1 base from J, with 10 bases between. Germline lookup yields CDR1 SNHLY and CDR2 FYNNEI. This CDR3 is 14 amino acids long.

The genes are TRBV11-1 and TRBJ2-7; 7 bases fit TRBD2. Trimming took 5 bases from V and 6 from J; bases not matched to a gene: 13. Germline V gives CDR1 SGHAT, CDR2 FQDESV (reference sequence). The CDR3 is 15 residues long. CDR3 amino acids: CASSRKAGPKGEQYF. The CDR3 DNA reads as TGTGCCAGCAGCCGAAAAGCGGGGCCAAAGGGCGAGCAGTACTTC.

The V gene is TRBV4-1, the J gene TRBJ2-2, with TRBD1 as a possible D gene (6 bases). This CDR3 region has 13 residues. Trimming pared 8 bases from V and 6 bases from J, leaving 13 bases between. Germline loops: CDR1 MGHRA, CDR2 YSYEKL. This CDR3 reads CASGYRDAGELFF. The CDR3 region has the DNA TGCGCCAGCGGGTACAGGGACGCCGGGGAGCTGTTTTTT.

This sequence joins TRBV7-9 and TRBJ2-7; D is unresolved. V shed 5 bases and J shed 1 base, with 9 bases lying between them. Germline values: CDR1 SEHNR, CDR2 FQNEAQ (reference sequence). The CDR3 is 13 residues long. The CDR3 here is CASSTVKSYEQYF. CDR3 bases: TGTGCCAGCAGCACGGTGAAGTCCTACGAGCAGTACTTC.

The chain carries TRBV19 and TRBJ1-1; 8 bases are shared with TRBD1. With V trimmed by 2 bases and J by 4 bases, 9 bases remained unmatched. The V gene's germline CDR1 is LNHDA and CDR2 SQIVND (reference sequence). The CDR3 has 16 amino acids. The CDR3, as DNA: TGTGCCAGTAGTATAACCGGGACAGGAGGTTTCACTGAAGCTTTCTTT. Protein sequence: CASSITGTGGFTEAFF.

The V and J genes are TRBV18 and TRBJ1-1; no clear D gene. V dropped 3 bases and J dropped 4 bases, with 6 bases sitting between them. CDR3 length: 12 amino acids. From germline, CDR1 is KGHSH and CDR2 LQKENI. The chain's CDR3 is CASSPSSTEAFF. The CDR3 nucleotides are TGTGCCAGCTCACCGTCGTCCACTGAAGCTTTCTTT.

This clone was counted a few times. CDR3 coding DNA: TGTGCCAGCAGCTGGGCCGGGGGTGATGAGCAGTTCTTC. Translated, it gives CASSWAGGDEQFF. V and J are TRBV11-2 and TRBJ2-1; the D gene is possibly TRBD2 (6 bases). The germline CDR1 and CDR2 sequences are SGHAT and FQNNGV. The CDR3 totals 13 residues. Trimming left V 4 bases short and J 8 bases short, with 12 bases between.